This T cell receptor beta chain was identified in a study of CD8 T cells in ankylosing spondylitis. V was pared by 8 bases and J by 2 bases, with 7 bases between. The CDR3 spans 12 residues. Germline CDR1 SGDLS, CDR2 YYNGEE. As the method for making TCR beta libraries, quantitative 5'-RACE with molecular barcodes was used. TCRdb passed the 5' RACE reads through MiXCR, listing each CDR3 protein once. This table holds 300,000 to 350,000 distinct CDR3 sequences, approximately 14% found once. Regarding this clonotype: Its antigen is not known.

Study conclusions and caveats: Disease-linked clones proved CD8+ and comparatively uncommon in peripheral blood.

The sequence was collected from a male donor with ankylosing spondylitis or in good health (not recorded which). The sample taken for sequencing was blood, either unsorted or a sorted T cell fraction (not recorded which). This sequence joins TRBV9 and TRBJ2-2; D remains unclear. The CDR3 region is CARPHNTGELFF. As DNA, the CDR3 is TGTGCCAGACCACACAACACCGGGGAGCTGTTTTTT.